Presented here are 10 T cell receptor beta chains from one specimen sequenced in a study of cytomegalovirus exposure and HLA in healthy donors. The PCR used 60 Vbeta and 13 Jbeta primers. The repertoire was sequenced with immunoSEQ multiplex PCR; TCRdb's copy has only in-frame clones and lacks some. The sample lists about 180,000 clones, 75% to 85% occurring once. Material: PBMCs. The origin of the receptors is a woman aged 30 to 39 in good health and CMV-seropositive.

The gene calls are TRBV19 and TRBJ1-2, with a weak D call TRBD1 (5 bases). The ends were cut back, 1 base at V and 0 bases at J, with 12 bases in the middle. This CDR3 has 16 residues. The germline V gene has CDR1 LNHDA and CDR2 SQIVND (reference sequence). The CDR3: CASSIVLRGTNYGYTF. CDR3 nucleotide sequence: TGTGCCAGTAGTATAGTCCTCCGGGGGACTAACTATGGCTACACCTTC.

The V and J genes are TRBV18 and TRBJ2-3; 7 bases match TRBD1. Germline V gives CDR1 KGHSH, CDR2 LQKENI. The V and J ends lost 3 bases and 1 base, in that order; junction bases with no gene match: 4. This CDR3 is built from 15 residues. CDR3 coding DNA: TGTGCCAGCTCACCTCGGGACAGTGGCACAGATACGCAGTATTTT. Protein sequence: CASSPRDSGTDTQYF.

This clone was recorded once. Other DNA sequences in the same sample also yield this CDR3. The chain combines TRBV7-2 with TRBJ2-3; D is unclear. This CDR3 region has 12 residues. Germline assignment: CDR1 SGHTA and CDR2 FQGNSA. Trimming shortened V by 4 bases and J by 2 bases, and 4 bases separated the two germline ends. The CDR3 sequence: CASSSYTDTQYF. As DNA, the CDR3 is TGTGCCAGCAGCTCTTACACAGATACGCAGTATTTT.

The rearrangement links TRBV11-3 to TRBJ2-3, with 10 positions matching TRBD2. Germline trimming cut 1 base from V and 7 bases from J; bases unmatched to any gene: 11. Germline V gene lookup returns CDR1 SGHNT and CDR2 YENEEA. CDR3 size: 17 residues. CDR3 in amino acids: CASSLGRAGGPGHTQYF. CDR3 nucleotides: TGTGCCAGCAGCTTAGGGAGAGCGGGGGGGCCGGGGCATACGCAGTATTTT.

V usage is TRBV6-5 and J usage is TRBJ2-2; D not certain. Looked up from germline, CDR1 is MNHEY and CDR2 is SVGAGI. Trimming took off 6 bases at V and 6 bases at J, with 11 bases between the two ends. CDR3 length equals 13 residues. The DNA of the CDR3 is TGTGCCAGCAGGCGAGAAGTCGCCGGGGAGCTGTTTTTT. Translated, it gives CASRREVAGELFF.

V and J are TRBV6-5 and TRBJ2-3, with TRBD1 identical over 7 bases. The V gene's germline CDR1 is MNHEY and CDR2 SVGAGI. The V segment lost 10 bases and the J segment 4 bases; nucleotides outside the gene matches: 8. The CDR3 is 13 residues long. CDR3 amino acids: CATSRGFSDTQYF. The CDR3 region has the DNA TGTGCCACCTCCAGGGGGTTCTCAGATACGCAGTATTTT.

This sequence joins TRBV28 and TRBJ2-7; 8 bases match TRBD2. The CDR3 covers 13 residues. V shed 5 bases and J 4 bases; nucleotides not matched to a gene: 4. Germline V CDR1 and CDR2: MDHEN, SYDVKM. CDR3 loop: CASSPGGGYEQYF. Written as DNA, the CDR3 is TGTGCCAGCAGTCCCGGGGGGGGGTACGAGCAGTACTTC.

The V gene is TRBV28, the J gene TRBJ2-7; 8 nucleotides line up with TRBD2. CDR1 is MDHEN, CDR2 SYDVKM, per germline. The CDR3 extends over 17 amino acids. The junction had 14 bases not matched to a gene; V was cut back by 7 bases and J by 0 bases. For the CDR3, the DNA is TGTGCCAGCACCCGGGGCGGGGGGCCTATGAGCTCCTACGAGCAGTACTTC. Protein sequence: CASTRGGGPMSSYEQYF.

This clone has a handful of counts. The CDR3 coding sequence is TGCAGCGGCCCAACTAGCGGGGACTACAATGAGCAGTTCTTC. This encodes CSGPTSGDYNEQFF. This chain connects TRBV29-1 to TRBJ2-1; TRBD2 matches 10 bases. Unmatched junction bases numbered 6, after V lost 7 bases and J lost 3 bases. Germline-derived CDR1 and CDR2 are SQVTM and ANQGSEA. This CDR3 is 14 amino acids long.

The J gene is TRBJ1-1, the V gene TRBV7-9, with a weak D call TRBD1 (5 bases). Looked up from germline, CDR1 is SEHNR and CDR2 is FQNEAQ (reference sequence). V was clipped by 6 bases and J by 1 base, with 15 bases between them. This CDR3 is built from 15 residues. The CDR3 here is CASSQVGVKNTEAFF. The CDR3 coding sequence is TGTGCCAGCAGTCAAGTAGGGGTTAAGAACACTGAAGCTTTCTTT.